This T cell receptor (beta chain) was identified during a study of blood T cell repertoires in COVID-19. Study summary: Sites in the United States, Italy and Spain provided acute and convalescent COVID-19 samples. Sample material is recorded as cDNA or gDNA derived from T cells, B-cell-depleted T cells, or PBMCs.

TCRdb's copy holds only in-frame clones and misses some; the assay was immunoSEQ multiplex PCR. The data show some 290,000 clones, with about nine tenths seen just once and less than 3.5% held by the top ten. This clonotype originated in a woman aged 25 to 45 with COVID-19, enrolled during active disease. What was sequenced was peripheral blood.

DNA for the CDR3: TGTGCCAGCAGTTTACTAGCGGGAGGGTACAATGAGCAGTTCTTC. Protein sequence: CASSLLAGGYNEQFF. V gene TRBV27 combines with J gene TRBJ2-1; TRBD2 aligns across 12 bases. Looked up from germline, CDR1 is MNHEY and CDR2 is SMNVEV (reference sequence). J was trimmed by 4 bases and V by 2 bases; bases with no gene match: 0. The CDR3 has 15 residues.